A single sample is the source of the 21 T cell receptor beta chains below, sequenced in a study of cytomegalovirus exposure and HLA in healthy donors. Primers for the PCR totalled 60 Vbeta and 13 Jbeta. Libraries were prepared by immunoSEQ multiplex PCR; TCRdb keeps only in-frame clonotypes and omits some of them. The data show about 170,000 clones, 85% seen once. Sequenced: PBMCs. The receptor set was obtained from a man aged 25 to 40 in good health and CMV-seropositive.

This CDR3 is CASSLPGQEKLFF. The CDR3 coding sequence is TGTGCCAGCAGCTTACCGGGACAGGAAAAACTGTTTTTT. The rearrangement joins TRBV7-9 to TRBJ1-4; 7 bases are a match to TRBD1. Germline V CDR1 and CDR2: SEHNR, FQNEAQ (reference sequence). The CDR3 is made up of 13 amino acids. The V gene end was trimmed by 2 bases and the J gene end by 8 bases; junction bases not matched to a gene: 2.

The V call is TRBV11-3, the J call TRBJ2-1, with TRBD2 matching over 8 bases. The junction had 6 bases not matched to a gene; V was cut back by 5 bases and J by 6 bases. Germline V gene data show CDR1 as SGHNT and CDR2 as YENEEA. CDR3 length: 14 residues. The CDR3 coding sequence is TGTGCCAGCAGCATTACGGGAGGGGGCAATGAGCAGTTCTTC. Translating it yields CASSITGGGNEQFF.

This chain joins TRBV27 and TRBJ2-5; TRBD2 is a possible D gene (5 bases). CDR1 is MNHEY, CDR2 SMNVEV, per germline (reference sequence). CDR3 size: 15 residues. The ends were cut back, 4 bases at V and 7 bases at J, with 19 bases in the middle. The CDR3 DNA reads TGTGCCAGCAGTTCCCGGACGGAGGTCTATGGGACCCAGTACTTC. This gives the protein CASSSRTEVYGTQYF.

CDR3 in amino acids: CASSQGDGDYEQYV. In DNA form, the CDR3 reads TGCGCCAGCAGCCAAGGAGACGGAGACTACGAGCAGTACGTC. The chain joins TRBV4-1 to TRBJ2-7, with unresolved D. The CDR3 totals 14 residues. The germline gives CDR1 MGHRA, CDR2 YSYEKL. Trimming pared 1 base from V and 3 bases from J, leaving 10 bases between.

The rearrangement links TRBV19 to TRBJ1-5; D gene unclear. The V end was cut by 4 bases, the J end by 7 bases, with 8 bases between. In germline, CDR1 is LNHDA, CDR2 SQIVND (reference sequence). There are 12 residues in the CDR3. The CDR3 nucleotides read TGTGCCAGTAGTAACGTGAGACAGCCCCAGCATTTT. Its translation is CASSNVRQPQHF.

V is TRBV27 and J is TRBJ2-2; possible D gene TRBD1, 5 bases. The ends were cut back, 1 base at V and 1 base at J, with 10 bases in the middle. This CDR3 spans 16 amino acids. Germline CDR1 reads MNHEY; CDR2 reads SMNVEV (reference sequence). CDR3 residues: CASSLLDRGNTGELFF. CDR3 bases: TGTGCCAGCAGTTTATTGGATAGGGGGAACACCGGGGAGCTGTTTTTT.

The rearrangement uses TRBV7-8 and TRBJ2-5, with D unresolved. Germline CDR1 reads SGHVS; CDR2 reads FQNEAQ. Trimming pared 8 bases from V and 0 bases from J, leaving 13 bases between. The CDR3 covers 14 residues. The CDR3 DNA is TGTGCCAGCTTCAGCCAGGCTAACCAAGAGACCCAGTACTTC. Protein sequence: CASFSQANQETQYF.

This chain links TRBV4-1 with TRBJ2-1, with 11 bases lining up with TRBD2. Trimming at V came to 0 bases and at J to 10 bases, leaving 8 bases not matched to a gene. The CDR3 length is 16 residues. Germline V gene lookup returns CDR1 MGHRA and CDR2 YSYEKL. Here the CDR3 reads CASSQDNRLAGLEQFF. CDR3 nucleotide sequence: TGCGCCAGCAGCCAAGATAACCGACTAGCGGGGCTAGAGCAGTTCTTC.

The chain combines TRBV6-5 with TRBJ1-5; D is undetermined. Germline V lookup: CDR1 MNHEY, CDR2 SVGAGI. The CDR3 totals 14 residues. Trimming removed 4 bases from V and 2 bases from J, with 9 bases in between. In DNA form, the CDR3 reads TGTGCCAGCAGTTCCCCCAGTCGCAATCAGCCCCAGCATTTT. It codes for CASSSPSRNQPQHF.

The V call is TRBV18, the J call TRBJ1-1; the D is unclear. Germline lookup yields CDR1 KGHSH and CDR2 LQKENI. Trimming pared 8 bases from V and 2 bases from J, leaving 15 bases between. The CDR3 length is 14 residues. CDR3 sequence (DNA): TGTGCCAGCACCCTACAGATAGGCAACACTGAAGCTTTCTTT. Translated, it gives CASTLQIGNTEAFF.

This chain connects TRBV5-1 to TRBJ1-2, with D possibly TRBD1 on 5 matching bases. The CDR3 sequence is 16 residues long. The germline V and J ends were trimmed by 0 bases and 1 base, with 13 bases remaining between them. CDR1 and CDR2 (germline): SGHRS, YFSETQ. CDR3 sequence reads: CASSLEGRAHNYGYTF. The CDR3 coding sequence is TGCGCCAGCAGCTTGGAGGGCAGGGCGCATAACTATGGCTACACCTTC.

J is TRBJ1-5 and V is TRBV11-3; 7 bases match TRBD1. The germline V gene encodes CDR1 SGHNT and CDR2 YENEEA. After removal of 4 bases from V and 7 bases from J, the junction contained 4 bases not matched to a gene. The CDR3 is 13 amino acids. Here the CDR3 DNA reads TGTGCCAGCAGCTCGGGGACAGCCCAGCCCCAGCATTTT. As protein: CASSSGTAQPQHF.

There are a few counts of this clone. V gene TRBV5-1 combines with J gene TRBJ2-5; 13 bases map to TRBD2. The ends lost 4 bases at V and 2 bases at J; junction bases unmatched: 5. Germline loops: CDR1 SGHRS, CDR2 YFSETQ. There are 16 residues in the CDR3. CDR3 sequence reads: CASSPRLAGGQETQYF. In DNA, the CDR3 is TGCGCCAGCAGCCCCCGACTAGCGGGAGGACAAGAGACCCAGTACTTC.

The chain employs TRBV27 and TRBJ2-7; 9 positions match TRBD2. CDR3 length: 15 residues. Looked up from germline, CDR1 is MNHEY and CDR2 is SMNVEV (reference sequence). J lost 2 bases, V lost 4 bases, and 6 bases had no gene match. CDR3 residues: CASSSASGIAYEQYF. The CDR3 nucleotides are TGTGCCAGCAGTTCGGCTAGCGGGATTGCCTACGAGCAGTACTTC.

CDR3 nucleotide sequence: TGTGCCAGCAGCCAAACTAGCGGTACCGGGAATGAGCAGTTCTTC. This sequence encodes CASSQTSGTGNEQFF. This sequence joins TRBV9 and TRBJ2-1; 8 nucleotides match TRBD2. This CDR3 contains 15 residues. Germline CDR1 and CDR2: SGDLS and YYNGEE. The V and J ends lost 4 bases and 7 bases, in that order; junction bases with no gene match: 10.

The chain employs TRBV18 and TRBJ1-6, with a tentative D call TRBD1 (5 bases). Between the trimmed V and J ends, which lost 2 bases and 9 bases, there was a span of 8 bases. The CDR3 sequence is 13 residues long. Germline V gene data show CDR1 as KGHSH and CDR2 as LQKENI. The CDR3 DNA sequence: TGTGCCAGCTCACCAGAAGGGGTTTCACCCCTCCACTTT. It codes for CASSPEGVSPLHF.

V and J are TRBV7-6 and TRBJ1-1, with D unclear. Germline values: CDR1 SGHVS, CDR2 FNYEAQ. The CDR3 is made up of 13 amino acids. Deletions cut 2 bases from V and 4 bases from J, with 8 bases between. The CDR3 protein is CASSLYLGTEAFF. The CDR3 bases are TGTGCCAGCAGCTTATACCTCGGCACTGAAGCTTTCTTT. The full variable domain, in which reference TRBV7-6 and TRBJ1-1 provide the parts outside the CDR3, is GAGVSQSPRYKVTKRGQDVALRCDPISGHVSLYWYRQALGQGPEFLTYFNYEAQQDKSGLPNDRFSAERPEGSISTLTIQRTEQRDSAMYRCASSLYLGTEAFFGQGTRLTVV.

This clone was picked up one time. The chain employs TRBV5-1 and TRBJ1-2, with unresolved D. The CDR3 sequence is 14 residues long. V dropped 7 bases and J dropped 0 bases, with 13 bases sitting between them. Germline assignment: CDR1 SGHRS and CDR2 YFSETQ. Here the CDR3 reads CASSEEPTNYGYTF. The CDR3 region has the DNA TGCGCCAGCTCTGAAGAGCCGACTAACTATGGCTACACCTTC. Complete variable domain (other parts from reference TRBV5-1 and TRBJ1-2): KAGVTQTPRYLIKTRGQQVTLSCSPISGHRSVSWYQQTPGQGLQFLFEYFSETQRNKGNFPGRFSGRQFSNSRSEMNVSTLELGDSALYLCASSEEPTNYGYTFGSGTRLTVV.

Here the CDR3 reads CASSEYSSYEQYF. The CDR3 nucleotides read TGTGCCAGCAGTGAGTACAGCTCCTACGAGCAGTACTTC. The chain joins TRBV7-3 to TRBJ2-7, with D hard to call. Germline values: CDR1 SGHTA, CDR2 FQGTGA. The CDR3 runs 13 residues. Trimming cost V 6 bases and J 0 bases, with 9 bases left between them.

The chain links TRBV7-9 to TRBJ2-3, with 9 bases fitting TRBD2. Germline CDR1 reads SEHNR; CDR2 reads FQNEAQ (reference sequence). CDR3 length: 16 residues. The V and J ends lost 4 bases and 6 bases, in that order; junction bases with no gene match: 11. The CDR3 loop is CASSYGLAGIEDTQYF. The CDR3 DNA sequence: TGTGCCAGCAGCTACGGGCTAGCGGGAATTGAGGATACGCAGTATTTT.

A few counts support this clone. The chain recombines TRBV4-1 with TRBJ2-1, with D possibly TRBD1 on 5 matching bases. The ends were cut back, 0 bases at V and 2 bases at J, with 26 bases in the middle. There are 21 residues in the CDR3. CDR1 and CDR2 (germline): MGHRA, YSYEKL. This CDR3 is CASSQDEEQVVYRRAYNEQFF. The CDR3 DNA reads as TGCGCCAGCAGCCAAGATGAGGAACAGGTTGTTTATCGAAGGGCCTACAATGAGCAGTTCTTC.